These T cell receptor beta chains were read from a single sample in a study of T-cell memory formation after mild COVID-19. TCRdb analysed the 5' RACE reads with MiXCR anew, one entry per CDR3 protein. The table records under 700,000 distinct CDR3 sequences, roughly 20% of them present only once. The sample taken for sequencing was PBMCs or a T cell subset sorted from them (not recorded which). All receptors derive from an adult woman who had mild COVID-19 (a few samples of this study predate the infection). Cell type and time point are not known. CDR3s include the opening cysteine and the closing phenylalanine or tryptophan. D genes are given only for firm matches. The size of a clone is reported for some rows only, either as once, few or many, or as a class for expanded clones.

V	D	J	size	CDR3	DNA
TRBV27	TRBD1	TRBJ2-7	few	CASSPDPRGLLAEQYF	TGTGCCAGCAGCCCAGACCCCAGGGGGCTGCTGGCCGAGCAGTACTTC
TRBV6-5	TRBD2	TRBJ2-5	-	CASSYRSGGAVKTQYF	TGTGCCAGCAGTTACCGGAGCGGGGGGGCCGTAAAGACCCAGTACTTC
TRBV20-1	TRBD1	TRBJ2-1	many	CSAGSRQGARNEQFF	TGCAGTGCTGGATCTCGACAGGGGGCGAGAAATGAGCAGTTCTTC
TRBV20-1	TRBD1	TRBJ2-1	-	CSARWTGRSEQFF	TGCAGTGCTAGATGGACAGGGCGGAGTGAGCAGTTCTTC
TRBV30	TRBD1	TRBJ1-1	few	CAGGAGTVNTEAFF	TGTGCCGGGGGGGCCGGGACAGTGAACACTGAAGCTTTCTTT
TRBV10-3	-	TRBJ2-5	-	CAISPGQKETQYF	TGTGCCATCAGCCCCGGACAGAAAGAGACCCAGTACTTC
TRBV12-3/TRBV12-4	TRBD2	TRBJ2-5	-	CASSFRVAGRRETQYF	TGTGCCAGCAGTTTTAGAGTAGCGGGGAGAAGAGAGACCCAGTACTTC
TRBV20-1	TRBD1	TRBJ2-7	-	CSARDPQLTGLYEQYF	TGCAGTGCTAGAGATCCCCAACTGACAGGGCTCTACGAGCAGTACTTC
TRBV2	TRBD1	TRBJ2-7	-	CASLQGQGAYEQYF	TGTGCCAGCTTGCAGGGACAGGGGGCCTACGAGCAGTACTTC
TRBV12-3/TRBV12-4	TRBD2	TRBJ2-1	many	CASSQSGTKYNEQFF	TGTGCCAGCAGTCAAAGCGGGACTAAGTACAATGAGCAGTTCTTC
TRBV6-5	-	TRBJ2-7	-	CASRPASGVEQYF	TGTGCCAGCAGGCCAGCGTCGGGGGTCGAGCAGTACTTC
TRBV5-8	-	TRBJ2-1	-	CASSWWGPSYNEQFF	TGTGCCAGCAGCTGGTGGGGGCCATCCTACAATGAGCAGTTCTTC
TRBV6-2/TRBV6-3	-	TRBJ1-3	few	CASKASGNTIYF	TGTGCCAGCAAGGCGTCCGGAAACACCATATATTTT
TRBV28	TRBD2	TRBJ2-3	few	CASRSTTAGGSPTDTQYF	TGTGCCAGCAGATCCACCACCGCGGGGGGCTCCCCCACAGATACGCAGTATTTT
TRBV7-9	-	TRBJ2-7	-	CASSTPGSHEQYF	TGTGCCAGCAGCACCCCTGGGTCCCACGAGCAGTACTTC
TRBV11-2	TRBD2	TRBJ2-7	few	CASSSHKAGVRFHEQYF	TGTGCCAGCAGCTCCCACAAAGCGGGAGTACGCTTCCACGAGCAGTACTTC
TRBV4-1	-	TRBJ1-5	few	CASSEGPANQPQHF	TGCGCCAGCAGTGAGGGTCCGGCCAATCAGCCCCAGCATTTT
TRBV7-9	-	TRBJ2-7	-	CASSQSRVGSSYEQYF	TGTGCCAGCAGCCAATCCAGAGTAGGGAGCTCCTACGAGCAGTACTTC
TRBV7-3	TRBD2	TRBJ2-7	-	CASSRTSGQNYEQYF	TGTGCCAGCAGCCGGACTAGCGGGCAAAACTACGAGCAGTACTTC
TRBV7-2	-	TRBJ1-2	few	CASSLRQRSGYTF	TGTGCCAGCAGCTTACGACAGAGGAGCGGCTACACCTTC
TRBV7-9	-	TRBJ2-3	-	CASSPRGVWGYF	TGTGCCAGCAGCCCTCGGGGAGTATGGGGGTATTTT
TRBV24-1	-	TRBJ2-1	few	CATSDSFPGEPFF	TGTGCCACCAGTGATTCTTTTCCGGGGGAGCCGTTCTTC
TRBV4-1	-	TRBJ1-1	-	CASSQGGGAYTEAFF	TGCGCCAGCAGCCAAGGGGGGGGCGCTTACACTGAAGCTTTCTTT
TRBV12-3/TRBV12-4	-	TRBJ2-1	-	CASSGGRFYNEQFF	TGTGCCAGCAGCGGGGGACGATTTTACAATGAGCAGTTCTTC
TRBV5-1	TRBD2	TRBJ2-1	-	CASSLLSGGANEQFF	TGCGCCAGCAGCTTGCTTAGCGGGGGGGCCAATGAGCAGTTCTTC
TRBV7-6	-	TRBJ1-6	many	CASSLEVAGLNSPLHF	TGTGCCAGCAGCTTAGAAGTTGCAGGACTCAATTCACCCCTCCACTTT
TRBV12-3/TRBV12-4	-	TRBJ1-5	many	CASTKLGNQPQHF	TGTGCCAGCACCAAGTTGGGCAATCAGCCCCAGCATTTT
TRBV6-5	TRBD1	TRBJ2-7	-	CASSLVQGGRLYF	TGTGCCAGCAGTTTAGTACAGGGGGGACGATTGTACTTC
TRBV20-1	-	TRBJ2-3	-	CSAPVRKTSTDTQYF	TGCAGTGCACCGGTTCGGAAAACTAGCACAGATACGCAGTATTTT
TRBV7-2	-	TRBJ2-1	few	CASSTSTRGEQFF	TGTGCCAGCAGCACCTCGACCAGAGGTGAGCAGTTCTTC
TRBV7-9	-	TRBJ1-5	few	CASSLENRAGTHQPQHF	TGTGCCAGCAGCTTAGAAAACAGGGCAGGGACCCATCAGCCCCAGCATTTT
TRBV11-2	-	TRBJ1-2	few	CASSLRQYRGYTF	TGTGCCAGCAGCTTACGGCAGTATAGGGGCTACACCTTC
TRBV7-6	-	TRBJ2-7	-	CASGAEGEQYF	TGTGCCAGCGGGGCTGAGGGCGAGCAGTACTTC
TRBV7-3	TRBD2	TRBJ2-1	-	CASSLYASGGYNEQFF	TGTGCCAGCAGCTTATATGCTAGCGGGGGCTACAATGAGCAGTTCTTC
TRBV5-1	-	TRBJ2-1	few	CASSLYYVSSYNEQFF	TGCGCCAGCAGCTTGTATTACGTAAGCTCCTACAATGAGCAGTTCTTC
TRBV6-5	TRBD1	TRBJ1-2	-	CASIGTGGYGYTF	TGTGCCAGCATTGGGACAGGCGGTTATGGCTACACCTTC
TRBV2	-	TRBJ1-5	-	CASTEGQGNQPQHF	TGTGCCAGCACCGAGGGGCAGGGCAATCAGCCCCAGCATTTT
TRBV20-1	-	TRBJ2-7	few	CSTRRFTGGSYEQYF	TGCAGTACTAGGCGGTTCACAGGAGGCTCCTACGAGCAGTACTTC
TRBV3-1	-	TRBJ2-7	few	CASSQGQGPWWDEQYF	TGTGCCAGCAGCCAGGGACAAGGTCCCTGGTGGGACGAGCAGTACTTC
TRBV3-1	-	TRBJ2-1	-	CASSWGVRASALGEQFF	TGTGCCAGCAGCTGGGGGGTTAGGGCTAGCGCCCTCGGGGAGCAGTTCTTC
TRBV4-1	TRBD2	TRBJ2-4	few	CASSQELPGLAGGIQYF	TGCGCCAGCAGCCAAGAATTACCCGGACTAGCGGGGGGCATTCAGTACTTC
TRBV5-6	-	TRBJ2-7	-	CASSLPGNYYEQYF	TGTGCCAGCAGCTTACCAGGGAACTACTACGAGCAGTACTTC
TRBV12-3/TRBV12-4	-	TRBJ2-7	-	CASTGGISYEQYF	TGTGCCAGCACTGGGGGCATCTCTTACGAGCAGTACTTC
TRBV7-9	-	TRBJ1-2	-	CASSKLGYTF	TGTGCCAGCAGCAAGTTAGGCTACACCTTC
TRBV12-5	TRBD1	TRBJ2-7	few	CASGLAGGRYEQYF	TGTGCTAGTGGTTTGGCAGGGGGCCGATACGAGCAGTACTTC